The subject of this entry is one TCR beta chain. The V end lost 1 base, the J end lost 6 bases, and 13 bases lay between the germline ends. The CDR3 loop spans 15 amino acids. CDR1 and CDR2 (germline): LGHNA, YNFKEQ. Source study methods: Scientists estimated how many nucleated cells there were by amplifying reference gene primers. Libraries were prepared by immunoSEQ multiplex PCR; TCRdb keeps only in-frame clonotypes and omits some of them. V and J calls and clone size follow that table, whereas D and trimming were derived from the DNA. This sample has approximately 240,000 clones; around 82% occur once, and the top ten carry approximately 5%. The data derive from a study of blood T cell repertoires in COVID-19. At the level of the study: Samples came from the United States, Italy and Spain, spanning acute and convalescent COVID-19. T cells, B-cell-depleted T cells, or PBMCs supplied cDNA or gDNA.

The chain couples TRBV4-2 to TRBJ1-5; no firm D call. The sequence was obtained from an elderly woman with active or convalescent COVID-19. The sequenced material came from peripheral blood. The DNA of the CDR3 is TGTGCCAGCAGCCAAGTTAGCGCTCCGGGTCAGCCCCAGCATTTT. This translates into CASSQVSAPGQPQHF.